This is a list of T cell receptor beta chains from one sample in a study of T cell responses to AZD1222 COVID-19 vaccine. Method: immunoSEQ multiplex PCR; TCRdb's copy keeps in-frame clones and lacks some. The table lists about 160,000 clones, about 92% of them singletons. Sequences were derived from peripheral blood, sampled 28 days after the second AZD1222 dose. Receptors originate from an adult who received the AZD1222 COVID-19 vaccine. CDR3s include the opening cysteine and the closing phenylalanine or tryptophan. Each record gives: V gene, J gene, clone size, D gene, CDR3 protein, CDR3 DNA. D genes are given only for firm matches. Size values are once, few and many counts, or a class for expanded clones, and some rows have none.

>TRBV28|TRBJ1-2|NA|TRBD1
CASKVSRQGVGYTF
TGTGCCAGCAAGGTGTCTCGGCAGGGGGTAGGCTACACCTTC
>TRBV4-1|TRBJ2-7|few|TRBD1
CASSVYRTGGSEQYF
TGCGCCAGCAGCGTTTATCGGACAGGGGGCTCCGAGCAGTACTTC
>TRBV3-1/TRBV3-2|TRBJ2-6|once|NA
CASSQDLHDGANVLTF
TGTGCCAGCAGCCAAGATTTGCATGATGGGGCCAACGTCCTGACTTTC
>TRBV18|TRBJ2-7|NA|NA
CASSPPSQGYEQYF
TGTGCCAGCTCACCACCATCGCAGGGCTACGAGCAGTACTTC
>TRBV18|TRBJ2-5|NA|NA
CASSLQGRETQYF
TGTGCCAGCTCTCTACAGGGTCGGGAGACCCAGTACTTC
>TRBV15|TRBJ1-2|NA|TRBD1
CATSRDRAGGEGYTF
TGTGCCACCAGCAGAGATCGGGCAGGGGGCGAAGGCTACACCTTC
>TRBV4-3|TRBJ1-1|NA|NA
CASSQGGHLNTEAFF
TGCGCCAGCAGCCAAGGGGGACATCTGAACACTGAAGCTTTCTTT
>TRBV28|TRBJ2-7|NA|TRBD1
CASSTGQGADEQYF
TGTGCCAGCAGTACCGGACAGGGGGCTGACGAGCAGTACTTC
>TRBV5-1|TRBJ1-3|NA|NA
CASSSGEIISGNTIYF
TGCGCCAGCAGCTCGGGGGAAATAATCTCTGGAAACACCATATATTTT
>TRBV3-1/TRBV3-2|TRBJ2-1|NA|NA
CASSPDGGRNEQFF
TGTGCCAGCAGCCCCGATGGGGGCCGCAATGAGCAGTTCTTC
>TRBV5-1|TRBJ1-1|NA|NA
CASSLTGLMNTEAFF
TGCGCCAGCAGCTTGACAGGACTCATGAACACTGAAGCTTTCTTT
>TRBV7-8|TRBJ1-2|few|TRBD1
CASSLAVTGFGYTF
TGTGCCAGCAGCTTAGCGGTGACAGGGTTTGGCTACACCTTC
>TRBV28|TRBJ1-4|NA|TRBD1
CASIPGQDGEKLFF
TGTGCCAGCATCCCGGGACAGGACGGGGAAAAACTGTTTTTT
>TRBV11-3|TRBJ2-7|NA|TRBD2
CASSLRVGAGEVYEQYF
TGTGCCAGCAGCTTAAGGGTCGGGGCGGGAGAAGTTTACGAGCAGTACTTC
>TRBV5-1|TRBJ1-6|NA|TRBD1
CASSLELGGRGGSPLHF
TGCGCCAGCAGCTTGGAACTAGGGGGCAGGGGAGGATCACCCCTCCACTTT
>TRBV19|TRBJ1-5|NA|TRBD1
CASSKRDRDNQPQHF
TGTGCCAGTAGTAAAAGGGACAGGGACAATCAGCCCCAGCATTTT
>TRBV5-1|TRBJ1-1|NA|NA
CASSLARPNTEAFF
TGCGCCAGCAGCTTGGCCCGGCCGAACACTGAAGCTTTCTTT
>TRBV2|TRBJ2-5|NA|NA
CASNGGYQETQYF
TGTGCCAGCAATGGGGGATACCAAGAGACCCAGTACTTC
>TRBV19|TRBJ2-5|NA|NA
CASSILRQDRETQYF
TGTGCCAGTAGTATTTTACGGCAGGATCGGGAGACCCAGTACTTC
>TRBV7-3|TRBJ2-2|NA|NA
CASSSGVSPPNTGELFF
TGTGCCAGCAGTTCCGGCGTTTCCCCTCCGAACACCGGGGAGCTGTTTTTT
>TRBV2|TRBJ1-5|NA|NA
CASKGPGANQPQHF
TGTGCCAGCAAAGGTCCGGGGGCGAATCAGCCCCAGCATTTT
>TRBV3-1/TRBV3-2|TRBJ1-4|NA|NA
CASCKIGASHCEKLFF
TGTGCCAGCTGCAAGATAGGGGCTAGCCATTGTGAAAAACTGTTTTTT
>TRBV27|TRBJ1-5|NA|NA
CASRNEGGEYSNQPQHF
TGTGCCAGCAGAAACGAGGGGGGGGAATATAGCAATCAGCCCCAGCATTTT
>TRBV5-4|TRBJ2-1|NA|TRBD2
CASSLGLAGNEQFF
TGTGCCAGCAGCTTGGGTCTAGCGGGCAATGAGCAGTTCTTC
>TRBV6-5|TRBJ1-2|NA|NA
CASSPPRENYGYTF
TGTGCCAGCAGTCCCCCCAGGGAAAACTATGGCTACACCTTC
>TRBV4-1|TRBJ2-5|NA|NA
CASSQEAAWETQYF
TGCGCCAGCAGCCAAGAGGCGGCTTGGGAGACCCAGTACTTC
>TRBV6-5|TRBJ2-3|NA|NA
CASSWKGKDTQYF
TGTGCCAGCAGTTGGAAAGGGAAAGATACGCAGTATTTT
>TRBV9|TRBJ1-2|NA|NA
CASSVGPTRRAAGYTF
TGTGCCAGCAGCGTAGGGCCCACCAGGCGGGCTGCTGGCTACACCTTC
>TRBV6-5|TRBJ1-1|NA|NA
CASSLTSMDTEAFF
TGTGCCAGCAGTTTAACTTCGATGGACACTGAAGCTTTCTTT
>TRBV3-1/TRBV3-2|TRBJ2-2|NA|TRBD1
CASSRQGARDTGELFF
TGTGCCAGCAGTCGACAGGGGGCTCGGGACACCGGGGAGCTGTTTTTT
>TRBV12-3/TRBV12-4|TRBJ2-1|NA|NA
CASSAYDRLSTFF
TGTGCCAGCAGTGCTTATGACAGGTTGAGTACGTTCTTC
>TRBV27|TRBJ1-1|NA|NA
CASSLYPTGATEAFF
TGTGCCAGCAGTTTATACCCCACCGGGGCAACTGAAGCTTTCTTT
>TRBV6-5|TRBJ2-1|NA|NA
CASFGRNTYNEQFF
TGTGCCAGCTTCGGCCGCAACACCTACAATGAGCAGTTCTTC
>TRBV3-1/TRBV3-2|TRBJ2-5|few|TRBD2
CASSPTSGQETQYF
TGTGCCAGCAGCCCGACTAGCGGCCAAGAGACCCAGTACTTC
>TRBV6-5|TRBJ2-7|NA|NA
CASSYSPDSSYEQYF
TGTGCCAGCAGTTACTCCCCGGACTCATCCTACGAGCAGTACTTC
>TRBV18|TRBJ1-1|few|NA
CASSPNSGTEAFF
TGTGCCAGCTCACCTAATTCGGGAACTGAAGCTTTCTTT
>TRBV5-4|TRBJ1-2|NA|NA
CASRSTGQSFYGYTF
TGTGCCAGCAGAAGCACAGGGCAAAGCTTCTATGGCTACACCTTC
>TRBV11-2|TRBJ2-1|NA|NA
CASSLGDTRPSIEQFF
TGTGCCAGCAGCTTGGGGGACACCCGGCCGTCGATTGAGCAGTTCTTC
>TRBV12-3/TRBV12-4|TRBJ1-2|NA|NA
CASSLSGGYTF
TGTGCCAGCAGTTTATCCGGGGGCTACACCTTC
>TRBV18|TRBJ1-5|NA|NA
CASSPPGRGTQHF
TGTGCCAGCTCACCACCCGGGCGGGGGACCCAGCATTTT
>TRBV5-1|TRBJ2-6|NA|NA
CASSLGSVRSSGANVLTF
TGCGCCAGCAGCTTGGGATCTGTTCGAAGCTCTGGGGCCAACGTCCTGACTTTC
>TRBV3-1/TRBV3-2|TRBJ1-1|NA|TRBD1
CASSRGQGAQAFF
TGTGCCAGCAGCCGAGGACAGGGGGCGCAAGCTTTCTTT
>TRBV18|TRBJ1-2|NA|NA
CASSPRSDPNYGYTF
TGTGCCAGCTCACCGCGCAGCGACCCCAACTATGGCTACACCTTC
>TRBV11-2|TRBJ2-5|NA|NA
CASSLSFRFGETQYF
TGTGCCAGCAGCTTATCGTTCAGGTTCGGGGAGACCCAGTACTTC
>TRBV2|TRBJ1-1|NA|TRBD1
CASSEIQGGNTEAFF
TGTGCCAGCAGTGAAATCCAGGGGGGGAACACTGAAGCTTTCTTT
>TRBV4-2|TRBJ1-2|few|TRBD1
CASSQDRQGAAGGYTF
TGTGCCAGCAGCCAAGATCGACAGGGAGCGGCGGGTGGCTACACCTTC
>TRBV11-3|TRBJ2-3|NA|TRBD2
CASSLGRWGGRAQLSDTQYF
TGTGCCAGCAGCTTAGGGCGTTGGGGCGGGAGGGCCCAGTTGTCAGATACGCAGTATTTT
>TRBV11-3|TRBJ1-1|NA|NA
CASSLGQGKNTEAFF
TGTGCCAGCAGCTTAGGTCAGGGGAAGAACACTGAAGCTTTCTTT
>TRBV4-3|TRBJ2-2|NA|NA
CASSQDVTGNGELFF
TGCGCCAGCAGCCAAGATGTCACAGGGAACGGGGAGCTGTTTTTT
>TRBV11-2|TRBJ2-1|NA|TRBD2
CASSPWGGRYNEQFF
TGTGCCAGCAGCCCCTGGGGCGGGAGATACAATGAGCAGTTCTTC
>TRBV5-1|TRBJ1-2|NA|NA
CASSGTTRDYGYTF
TGCGCCAGCAGTGGGACAACCCGGGACTATGGCTACACCTTC
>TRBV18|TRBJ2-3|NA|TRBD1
CASSRTTGSDRASTDTQYF
TGTGCCAGCTCACGCACCACGGGGTCTGACAGGGCGAGCACAGATACGCAGTATTTT
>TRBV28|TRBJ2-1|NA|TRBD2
CASRLGLAETYNEQFF
TGTGCCAGCAGATTGGGACTAGCGGAAACCTACAATGAGCAGTTCTTC